This entry concerns a single T cell receptor (beta chain). CDR1 is MGHDK and CDR2 is SYGVNS in the germline V gene. CDR3 size: 16 residues. V was trimmed by 3 bases and J by 7 bases, leaving 18 bases between them. The data were obtained in a study of control samples from healthy donors and cancer patients. Using immunoSEQ multiplex PCR, the repertoire was profiled, and TCRdb retains in-frame clones only, with some absent. The sample carries 400,000 to 500,000 clones, around 90% recorded once. Sample: PBMCs. The TCR sequence derives from a man between 40 and 49 years old with head and neck cancer. J is TRBJ1-4 and V is TRBV25-1; D call uncertain. CDR3 DNA: TGTGCCAGCAGTGACCCCTCGGGGTCGACTCGTGAAAAACTGTTTTTT. Protein: CASSDPSGSTREKLFF.